The T cell receptor (beta chain) under discussion was sequenced for a study of metastatic and nonmetastatic thyroid tumors (dated by TCRdb to about 2020). Turning to the overall study: Repertoires from peripheral blood and from tumor or nodule tissue samples of malignant and benign thyroid patients were compared. Paper-wide results and their limitations: In both blood and tumor samples, TCR beta diversity was reported to be significantly higher in malignant tumors than in benign nodules.

Preparation of the library involved PCR. Sequencing used an Illumina HiSeq 4000. High-throughput sequencing was used to profile the TCR beta-chain CDR3 region of each patient. Per the source publication's procedure: The researchers built a classifier to tell apart papillary thyroid cancer patients with distant metastasis, based on CDR3 differences among clinicopathological groups. To measure repertoire diversity the researchers used the Shannon index, while the Morisita-Horn index served to gauge how similar the tumor and blood repertoires were. TCRdb itself trimmed the public reads at Q25 with fastp, ran MiXCR and retained productive beta chains. The V and J calls come from TCRdb's annotation, not from the publication. Recorded for this sample are around 15,000 clones; 23% of them occurred a single time. The ten largest make up approximately 7.6% of the sample. Notes on this clone: The antigen it binds to is not known. The junction and the germline gene differ at one end; a read error may be behind it.

None of the patients had been given any treatment before thyroid surgery. The study retrospectively analysed patient clinical samples collected from the early 2010s to the late 2010s using T-cell receptor beta sequencing. As encoded in the germline V gene, CDR1 is MDHEN while CDR2 is SYDVKM. Taken from cysteine to phenylalanine, the CDR3 has 13 residues. Just the 39-base CDR3 DNA is kept, in frame starting at base 1. The clonotype comes from a female donor with papillary thyroid cancer or a benign thyroid nodule (not recorded which). Some clones in this sample may be carry-over from other donors' samples. The sequencing sample was made of adjacent normal tissue. The chain is made from TRBV28 and TRBJ2-1; no D segment can be confidently identified. The CDR3 region has the sequence CAGSPSRYNEEFF. The bases are TGTGCCGGCAGTCCGTCCCGGTACAATGAGGAGTTCTTC. The variable domain in full, with residues beyond the CDR3 obtained from the reference TRBV28 and TRBJ2-1 genes, is DVKVTQSSRYLVKRTGEKVFLECVQDMDHENMFWYRQDPGLGLRLIYFSYDVKMKEKGDIPEGYSVSREKKERFSLILESASTNQTSMYLCAGSPSRYNEEFFGPGTRLTVL.